There are a few counts of the clone carrying this TCR beta chain. Its antigen is as yet unknown. These data come from a study of Graves' ophthalmopathy and Graves' hyperthyroidism. Study-wide context: Prior to any treatment, peripheral blood was collected at the time of initial diagnosis.

The authors defined stable hyperthyroidism as no ophthalmopathy within 18 months of follow-up. Study results and caveats: Also, most clonotypes expanded in the thyroid above 0.001 frequency appeared in blood.

RNA transcripts were the template, and TCR beta CDR3 regions were amplified from them. Investigators did first-round RT-PCR with HTBI primers, then second-round multiplex PCR. MiXCR, applied by TCRdb to the multiplex PCR reads, yields one record per CDR3 protein. The sample consists of about 400,000 distinct CDR3 sequences, approximately 15% of them appearing once. Trimming cost V 5 bases and J 3 bases; bases outside gene matches: 4. The CDR3 spans 14 residues. The sequenced sample consisted of peripheral blood. The rearrangement joins TRBV12-3 or TRBV12-4 to TRBJ1-2; TRBD1 matches at 9 bases. The receptor was derived from a woman between 18 and 29 years old with stable Graves' hyperthyroidism. The CDR3 coding sequence is TGTGCCAGCAGTATGGGACAGGGTGACTATGGCTACACCTTC. Protein sequence: CASSMGQGDYGYTF.